The source of this T cell receptor (beta chain) is a study of cytomegalovirus exposure and HLA in healthy donors. Overall study findings and caveats: Reported findings show TCR beta sequences accurately forecast HLA-A and HLA-B alleles in most subjects. Usually a TCR sequence was rare, but some public TCRs were found in many donors.

In this sample, this clone turned up a few times. Its antigen remains unidentified. The germline V gene has CDR1 SGHVS and CDR2 FNYEAQ. The CDR3 spans 15 residues. Trimming removed 1 base from V and 6 bases from J; junction bases left unmatched: 9. Amplification used 60 Vbeta primers and 13 Jbeta primers. Here immunoSEQ multiplex PCR was the method, and the copy in TCRdb shows in-frame clones only, minus some. This sample has more than 200,000 clones; 70% to 80% occur once, and the top ten carry approximately 0.22%. This chain connects TRBV7-6 to TRBJ2-7; 7 positions match TRBD1. What was sequenced was PBMCs. The receptor was isolated from a girl aged 2-10 years in good health and CMV-seronegative. CDR3 sequence reads: CASSLERGPGGEQYF. CDR3 sequence (DNA): TGTGCCAGCAGCTTAGAAAGAGGGCCAGGGGGCGAGCAGTACTTC.